The clone carrying this T cell receptor (beta chain) has a handful of counts. What it binds is not known. The source of the sample is a study of spatial heterogeneity in lung cancer. Overall study context: PBMC samples from follow-up, where available, were sequenced a median of approximately 24 months after resection. Fewer alpha-chain than beta-chain sequences were consistently detected. Findings and caveats of the study: Blood contained ubiquitous expanded tumor TCRs more at resection than at follow-up.

Trimming left V 2 bases short and J 0 bases short, with 17 bases between. The CDR3 has 19 amino acids. The V gene's germline CDR1 is LGHNA and CDR2 YNFKEQ. The time point is: blood at routine non-recurrence follow-up after resection. Sequencing of whole RNA from tumor, nontumor lung or frozen PBMC involved no sorting. Every individual TCR cDNA molecule carried its own unique molecular identifier, which allowed correction of PCR and sequencing errors. One entry per CDR3 protein, called by TCRdb with MiXCR from the 5' RACE reads. The table lists about 25,000 distinct CDR3 sequences, 4.5% to 7.5% of them singletons.

This rearrangement joins TRBV4-2 to TRBJ2-6, with D unclear. Sequenced here: PBMCs, sampled at follow-up. The TCR sequence derives from a male donor with early-stage non-small cell lung cancer. Here the CDR3 reads CASSQLTPLVGSGANVLTF. The DNA for the CDR3 is TGTGCCAGCAGCCAATTGACACCCCTGGTGGGCTCTGGGGCCAACGTCCTGACTTTC.